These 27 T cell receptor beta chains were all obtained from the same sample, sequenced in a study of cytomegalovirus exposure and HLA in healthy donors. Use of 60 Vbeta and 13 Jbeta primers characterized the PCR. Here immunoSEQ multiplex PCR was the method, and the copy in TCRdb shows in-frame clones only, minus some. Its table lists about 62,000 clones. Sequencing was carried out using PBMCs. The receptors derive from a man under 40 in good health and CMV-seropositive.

This CDR3 is CASSRGLPYEQYF. Written as DNA, the CDR3 is TGTGCCAGCAGCCGGGGACTTCCCTACGAGCAGTACTTC. The chain employs TRBV6-1 and TRBJ2-7, with a weak D call TRBD2 (6 bases). Germline CDR1 MNHNS, CDR2 SASEGT. The CDR3 contains 13 residues. V lost 6 bases, J lost 2 bases, and 11 bases lay in between.

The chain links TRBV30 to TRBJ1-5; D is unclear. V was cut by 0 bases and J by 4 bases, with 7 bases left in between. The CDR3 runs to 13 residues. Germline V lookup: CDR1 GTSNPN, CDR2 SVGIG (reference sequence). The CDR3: CAWSVQKNQPQHF. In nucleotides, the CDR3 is TGTGCCTGGAGTGTACAGAAAAATCAGCCCCAGCATTTT.

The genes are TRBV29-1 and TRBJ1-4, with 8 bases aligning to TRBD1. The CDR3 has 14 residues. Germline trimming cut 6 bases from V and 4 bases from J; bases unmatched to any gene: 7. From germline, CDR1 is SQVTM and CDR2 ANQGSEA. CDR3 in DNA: TGCAGCGTCGCACAGGGGGTTATTAATGAAAAACTGTTTTTT. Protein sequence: CSVAQGVINEKLFF.

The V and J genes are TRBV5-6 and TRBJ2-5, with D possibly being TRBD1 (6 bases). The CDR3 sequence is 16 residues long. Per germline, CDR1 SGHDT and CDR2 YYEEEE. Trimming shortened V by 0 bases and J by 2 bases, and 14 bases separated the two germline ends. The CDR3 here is CASSLEGRGGQETQYF. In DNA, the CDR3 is TGTGCCAGCAGCTTGGAGGGCAGGGGTGGTCAAGAGACCCAGTACTTC.

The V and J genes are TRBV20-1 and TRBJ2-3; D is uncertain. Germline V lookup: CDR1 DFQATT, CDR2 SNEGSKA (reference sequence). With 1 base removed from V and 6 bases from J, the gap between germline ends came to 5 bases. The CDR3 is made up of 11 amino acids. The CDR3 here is CSARAPDTQYF. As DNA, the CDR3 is TGCAGTGCTAGAGCCCCGGATACGCAGTATTTT.

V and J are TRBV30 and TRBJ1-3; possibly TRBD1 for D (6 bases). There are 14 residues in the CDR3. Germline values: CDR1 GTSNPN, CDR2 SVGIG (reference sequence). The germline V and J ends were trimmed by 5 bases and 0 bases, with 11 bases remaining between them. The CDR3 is CAWGQSISGNTIYF. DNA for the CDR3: TGTGCCTGGGGACAGTCCATCTCTGGAAACACCATATATTTT.

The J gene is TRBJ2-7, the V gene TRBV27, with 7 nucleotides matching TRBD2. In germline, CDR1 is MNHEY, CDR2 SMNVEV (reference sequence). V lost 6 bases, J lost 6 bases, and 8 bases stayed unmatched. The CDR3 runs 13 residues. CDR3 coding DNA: TGTGCCAGCAGCGGGAATAGCGGGCGCGAGCAGTACTTC. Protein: CASSGNSGREQYF.

The CDR3 loop is CASSYETSGANVLTF. The CDR3 DNA is TGTGCCAGCAGTTACGAGACTTCTGGGGCCAACGTCCTGACTTTC. The chain links TRBV6-5 to TRBJ2-6; D ambiguous. The CDR3 loop spans 15 amino acids. Per germline, CDR1 MNHEY and CDR2 SVGAGI. V lost 2 bases to trimming and J lost 1 base, with 6 bases between them.

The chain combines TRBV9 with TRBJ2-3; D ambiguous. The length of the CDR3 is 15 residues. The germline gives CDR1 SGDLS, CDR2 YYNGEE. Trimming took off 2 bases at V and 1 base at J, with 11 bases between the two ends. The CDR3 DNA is TGTGCCAGCAGCGTCTCTAACAGCCGCACAGATACGCAGTATTTT. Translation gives CASSVSNSRTDTQYF.

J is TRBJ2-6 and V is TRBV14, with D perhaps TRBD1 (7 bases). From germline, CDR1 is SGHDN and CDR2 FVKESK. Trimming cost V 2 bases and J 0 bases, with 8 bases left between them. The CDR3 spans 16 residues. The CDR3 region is CASSQQGGSGANVLTF. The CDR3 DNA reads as TGTGCCAGCAGCCAACAGGGGGGCTCTGGGGCCAACGTCCTGACTTTC.

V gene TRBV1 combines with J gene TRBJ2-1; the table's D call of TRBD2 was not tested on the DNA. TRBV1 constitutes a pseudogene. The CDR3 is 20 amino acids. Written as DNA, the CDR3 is TGCACCAGCAGCCAAGTTGGAAGCGGGAGGGCCTCGAGCTCCTACAATGAGCAGTTCTTC. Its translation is CTSSQVGSGRASSSYNEQFF.

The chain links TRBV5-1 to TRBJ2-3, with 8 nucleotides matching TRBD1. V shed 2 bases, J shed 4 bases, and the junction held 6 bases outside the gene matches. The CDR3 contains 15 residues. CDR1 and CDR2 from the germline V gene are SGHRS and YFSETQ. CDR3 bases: TGCGCCAGCAGCTTCAGCTACAGGGGGGCAGATACGCAGTATTTT. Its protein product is CASSFSYRGADTQYF.

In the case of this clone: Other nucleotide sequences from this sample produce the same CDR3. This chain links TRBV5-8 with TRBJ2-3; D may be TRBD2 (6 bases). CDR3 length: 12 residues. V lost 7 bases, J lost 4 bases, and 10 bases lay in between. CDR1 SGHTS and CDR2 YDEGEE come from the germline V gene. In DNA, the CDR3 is TGTGCCAGCCGCGGGGCCGCAGATACGCAGTATTTT. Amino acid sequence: CASRGAADTQYF.

The CDR3 region has the DNA TGTGCCAGCAGCTTTTCCTATCCCGAGCAGTACTTC. Translation: CASSFSYPEQYF. The chain carries TRBV7-9 and TRBJ2-7; D is unclear. The CDR3 totals 12 residues. Germline V gene sequence: CDR1 SEHNR, CDR2 FQNEAQ (reference sequence). Trimming took off 3 bases at V and 6 bases at J, with 9 bases between the two ends.

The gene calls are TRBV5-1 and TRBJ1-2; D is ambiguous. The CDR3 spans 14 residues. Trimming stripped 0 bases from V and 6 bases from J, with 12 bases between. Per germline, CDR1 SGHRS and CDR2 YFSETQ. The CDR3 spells CASSLEYRSDGYTF. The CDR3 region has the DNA TGCGCCAGCAGCTTGGAATACCGGTCGGATGGCTACACCTTC. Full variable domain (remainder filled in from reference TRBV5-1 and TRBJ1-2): KAGVTQTPRYLIKTRGQQVTLSCSPISGHRSVSWYQQTPGQGLQFLFEYFSETQRNKGNFPGRFSGRQFSNSRSEMNVSTLELGDSALYLCASSLEYRSDGYTFGSGTRLTVV.

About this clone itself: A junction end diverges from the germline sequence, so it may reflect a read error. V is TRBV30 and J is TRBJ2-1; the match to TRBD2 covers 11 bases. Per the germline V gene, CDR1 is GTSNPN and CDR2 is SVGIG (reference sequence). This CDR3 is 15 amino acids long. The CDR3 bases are TGTGCCGGGAGCGCGGGACTAGCGGTTGACAATGAGCAGTTCTTC. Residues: CAGSAGLAVDNEQFF.

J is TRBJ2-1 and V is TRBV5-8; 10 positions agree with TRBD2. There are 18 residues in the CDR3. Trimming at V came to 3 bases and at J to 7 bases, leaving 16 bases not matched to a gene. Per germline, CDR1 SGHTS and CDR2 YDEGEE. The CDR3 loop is CASSWRRAGGGGGNEQFF. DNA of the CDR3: TGTGCCAGCAGCTGGCGTCGAGCGGGAGGGGGAGGAGGGAATGAGCAGTTCTTC.

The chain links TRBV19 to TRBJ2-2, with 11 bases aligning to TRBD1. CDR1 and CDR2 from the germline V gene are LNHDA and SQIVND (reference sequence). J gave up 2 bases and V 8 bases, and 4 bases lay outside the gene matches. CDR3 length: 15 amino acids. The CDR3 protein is CASSRTGGNTGELFF. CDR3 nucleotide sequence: TGTGCCAGTTCCCGGACAGGGGGCAACACCGGGGAGCTGTTTTTT.

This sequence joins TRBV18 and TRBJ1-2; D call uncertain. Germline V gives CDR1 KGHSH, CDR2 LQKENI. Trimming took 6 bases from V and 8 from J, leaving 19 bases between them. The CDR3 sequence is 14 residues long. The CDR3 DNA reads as TGTGCCAGCTCTTCGGGTGGCGGATTTGAAGGCTACACCTTC. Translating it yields CASSSGGGFEGYTF.

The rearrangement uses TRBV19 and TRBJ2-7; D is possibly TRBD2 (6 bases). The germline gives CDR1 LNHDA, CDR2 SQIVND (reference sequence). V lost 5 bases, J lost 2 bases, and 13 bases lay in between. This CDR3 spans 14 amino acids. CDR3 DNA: TGTGCCAGTAGTCTGGGGACGGGGGCCTACGAGCAGTACTTC. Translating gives CASSLGTGAYEQYF.

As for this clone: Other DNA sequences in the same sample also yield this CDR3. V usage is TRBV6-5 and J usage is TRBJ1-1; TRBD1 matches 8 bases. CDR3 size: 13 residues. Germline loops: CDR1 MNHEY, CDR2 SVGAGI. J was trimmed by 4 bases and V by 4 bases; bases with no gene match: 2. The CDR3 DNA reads TGTGCCAGCAGTTTAACAGGGGGCACTGAAGCTTTCTTT. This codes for CASSLTGGTEAFF.

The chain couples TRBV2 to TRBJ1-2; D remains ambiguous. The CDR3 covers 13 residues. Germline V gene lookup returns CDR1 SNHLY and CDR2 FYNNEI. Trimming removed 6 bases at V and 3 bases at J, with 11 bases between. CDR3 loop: CASRLQPDYGYTF. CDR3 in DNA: TGTGCCAGCAGGTTACAACCTGACTATGGCTACACCTTC.

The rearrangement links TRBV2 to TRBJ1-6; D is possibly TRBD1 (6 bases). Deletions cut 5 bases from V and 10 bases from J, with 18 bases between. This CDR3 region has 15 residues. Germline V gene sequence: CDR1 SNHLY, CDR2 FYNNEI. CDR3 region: CASSYSGRGISPLHF. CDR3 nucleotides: TGTGCCAGCAGTTACTCAGGCAGGGGAATATCACCCCTCCACTTT.

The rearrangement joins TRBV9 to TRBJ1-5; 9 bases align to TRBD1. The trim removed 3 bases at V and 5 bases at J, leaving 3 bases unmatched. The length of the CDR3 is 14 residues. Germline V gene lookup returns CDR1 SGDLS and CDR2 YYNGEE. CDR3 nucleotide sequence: TGTGCCAGCAGCGCGGGACAGGGTTATCAGCCCCAGCATTTT. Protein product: CASSAGQGYQPQHF.

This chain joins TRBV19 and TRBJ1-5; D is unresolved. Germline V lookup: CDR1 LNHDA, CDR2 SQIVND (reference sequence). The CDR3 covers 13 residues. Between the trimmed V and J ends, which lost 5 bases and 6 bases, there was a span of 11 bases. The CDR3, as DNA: TGTGCCAGTAGTCTATCGTTGGTTCAGCCCCAGCATTTT. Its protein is CASSLSLVQPQHF. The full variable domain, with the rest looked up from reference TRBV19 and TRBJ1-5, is DGGITQSPKYLFRKEGQNVTLSCEQNLNHDAMYWYRQDPGQGLRLIYYSQIVNDFQKGDIAEGYSVSREKKESFPLTVTSAQKNPTAFYLCASSLSLVQPQHFGDGTRLSIL.

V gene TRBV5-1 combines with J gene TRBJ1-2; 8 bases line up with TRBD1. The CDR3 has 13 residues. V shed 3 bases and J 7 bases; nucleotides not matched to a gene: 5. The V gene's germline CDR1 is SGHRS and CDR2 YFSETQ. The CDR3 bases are TGCGCCAGCAGCTCGGGACAGGCGGCTGGCTACACCTTC. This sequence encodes CASSSGQAAGYTF.

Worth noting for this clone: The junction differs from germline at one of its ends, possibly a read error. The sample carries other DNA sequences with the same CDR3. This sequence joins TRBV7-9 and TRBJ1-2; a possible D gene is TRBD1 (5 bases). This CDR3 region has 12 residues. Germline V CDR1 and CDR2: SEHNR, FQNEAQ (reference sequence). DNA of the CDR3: TGTGCCAGCAGCTTAGGCGGGACGGACGTCAAATTC. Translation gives CASSLGGTDVKF.